A selection of T cell receptor beta chains follows, all from one sample in a study of cytomegalovirus exposure and HLA in healthy donors. The method was immunoSEQ multiplex PCR; TCRdb's version includes in-frame clones alone and lacks a portion of them. The table shows about 97,000 clones, with more than 80% occurring only once. What was sequenced was PBMCs. These receptors were taken from a man aged 25-40 years in good health and CMV-seronegative. Both conserved end residues are part of each CDR3. Fields, in order: CDR3 protein, CDR3 DNA, J gene, D gene, V gene, clone size. A D gene is named only where the DNA matches it firmly. Expanded clones get a size class; other rows say once, few or many, or leave the size out.

CDR3aa: CASSVGAGGLETQYF; CDR3nt: TGTGCCAGCAGCGTAGGGGCAGGGGGGCTGGAGACCCAGTACTTC; j_gene: TRBJ2-5; d_gene: .; v_gene: TRBV9; abundance: once
CDR3aa: CASSLGGHMNTEAFF; CDR3nt: TGTGCCAGCAGCTTAGGGGGGCACATGAACACTGAAGCTTTCTTT; j_gene: TRBJ1-1; d_gene: .; v_gene: TRBV11-2; abundance: .
CDR3aa: CASSLGRAQSDSPLHF; CDR3nt: TGCGCCAGCAGCTTGGGACGAGCGCAAAGTGATTCACCCCTCCACTTT; j_gene: TRBJ1-6; d_gene: .; v_gene: TRBV5-1; abundance: .
CDR3aa: CASSQEGVSSYNEQFF; CDR3nt: TGCGCCAGCAGCCAAGAAGGGGTGAGCTCCTACAATGAGCAGTTCTTC; j_gene: TRBJ2-1; d_gene: .; v_gene: TRBV4-1; abundance: .
CDR3aa: CAWSVPRLDSGNTIYF; CDR3nt: TGTGCCTGGAGTGTACCTAGGCTTGACTCTGGAAACACCATATATTTT; j_gene: TRBJ1-3; d_gene: .; v_gene: TRBV30; abundance: .
CDR3aa: CASSRDRGFGQPQHF; CDR3nt: TGTGCCAGCAGTCGGGACAGGGGGTTCGGTCAGCCCCAGCATTTT; j_gene: TRBJ1-5; d_gene: TRBD1; v_gene: TRBV6-6; abundance: .
CDR3aa: CASSPPGTGANTGELFF; CDR3nt: TGTGCCAGCAGCCCTCCCGGGACAGGGGCGAACACCGGGGAGCTGTTTTTT; j_gene: TRBJ2-2; d_gene: TRBD1; v_gene: TRBV5-4; abundance: .
CDR3aa: CAWSTPRTGPRNNEQFF; CDR3nt: TGTGCCTGGAGTACTCCCCGGACAGGGCCCCGAAACAATGAGCAGTTCTTC; j_gene: TRBJ2-1; d_gene: TRBD1; v_gene: TRBV30; abundance: .
CDR3aa: CASSLYYRVPSDTQYF; CDR3nt: TGTGCCAGCAGCTTATACTACAGGGTCCCTTCAGATACGCAGTATTTT; j_gene: TRBJ2-3; d_gene: .; v_gene: TRBV9; abundance: .
CDR3aa: CASRSTGSYEQYF; CDR3nt: TGTGCCAGCAGGTCGACAGGGTCCTACGAGCAGTACTTC; j_gene: TRBJ2-7; d_gene: TRBD1; v_gene: TRBV27; abundance: .
CDR3aa: CASSPTPPGEGQVEQYF; CDR3nt: TGCGCCAGCAGCCCCACCCCCCCCGGGGAGGGCCAAGTCGAGCAGTACTTC; j_gene: TRBJ2-7; d_gene: TRBD2; v_gene: TRBV4-3; abundance: .
CDR3aa: CATSEKGLIQETQYF; CDR3nt: TGTGCCACCAGCGAAAAAGGACTGATTCAAGAGACCCAGTACTTC; j_gene: TRBJ2-5; d_gene: .; v_gene: TRBV15; abundance: .
CDR3aa: CASLGAFGEQYF; CDR3nt: TGTGCCAGCCTAGGGGCATTCGGGGAGCAGTACTTC; j_gene: TRBJ2-7; d_gene: .; v_gene: TRBV6-5; abundance: .
CDR3aa: CASSLAGGTYEQYF; CDR3nt: TGTGCCAGCAGCCTAGCGGGAGGAACCTACGAGCAGTACTTC; j_gene: TRBJ2-7; d_gene: TRBD2; v_gene: TRBV7-9; abundance: .
CDR3aa: CASSRRQGGNEQFF; CDR3nt: TGCGCCAGCAGCCGGAGACAGGGGGGAAATGAGCAGTTCTTC; j_gene: TRBJ2-1; d_gene: TRBD1; v_gene: TRBV5-1; abundance: once
CDR3aa: CASRPSDSSYEQYF; CDR3nt: TGTGCCAGCCGCCCCTCCGACAGCTCCTACGAGCAGTACTTC; j_gene: TRBJ2-7; d_gene: .; v_gene: TRBV19; abundance: .
CDR3aa: CASSLGLAGEQYF; CDR3nt: TGTGCCAGCAGCCTCGGACTAGCGGGGGAGCAGTACTTC; j_gene: TRBJ2-7; d_gene: TRBD2; v_gene: TRBV7-3; abundance: .
CDR3aa: CASSQMTQGASTDTQYF; CDR3nt: TGCGCCAGCAGCCAGATGACTCAGGGGGCTAGCACAGATACGCAGTATTTT; j_gene: TRBJ2-3; d_gene: TRBD1; v_gene: TRBV4-1; abundance: .
CDR3aa: CSVSSRDNEQFF; CDR3nt: TGCAGCGTTAGTTCCAGGGACAATGAGCAGTTCTTC; j_gene: TRBJ2-1; d_gene: .; v_gene: TRBV29-1; abundance: .
CDR3aa: CASSFLGADQPQHF; CDR3nt: TGTGCCAGCAGTTTCTTAGGGGCCGATCAGCCCCAGCATTTT; j_gene: TRBJ1-5; d_gene: .; v_gene: TRBV27; abundance: .
CDR3aa: CASSPGGRAEAFF; CDR3nt: TGTGCCAGCAGCCCAGGGGGCCGGGCTGAAGCTTTCTTT; j_gene: TRBJ1-1; d_gene: TRBD1; v_gene: TRBV6-1; abundance: .
CDR3aa: CASSWSTGSGEKLFF; CDR3nt: TGTGCCAGCAGTTGGAGTACAGGGAGTGGCGAAAAACTGTTTTTT; j_gene: TRBJ1-4; d_gene: .; v_gene: TRBV6-1; abundance: .
CDR3aa: CAWSLGGHRGRVGGYTF; CDR3nt: TGTGCCTGGAGTCTGGGTGGGCACAGGGGGCGAGTTGGTGGCTACACCTTC; j_gene: TRBJ1-2; d_gene: TRBD1; v_gene: TRBV30; abundance: .
CDR3aa: CASSYSRRQLGYTF; CDR3nt: TGTGCCAGCAGTTACTCCCGGAGACAGCTAGGCTACACCTTC; j_gene: TRBJ1-2; d_gene: .; v_gene: TRBV6-5; abundance: once
CDR3aa: CASSRLTEGNQPQHF; CDR3nt: TGCGCCAGCAGCCGACTTACGGAGGGCAATCAGCCCCAGCATTTT; j_gene: TRBJ1-5; d_gene: .; v_gene: TRBV4-1; abundance: .
CDR3aa: CASNPTGGRTETQYF; CDR3nt: TGTGCCAGCAATCCTACAGGGGGAAGAACGGAGACCCAGTACTTC; j_gene: TRBJ2-5; d_gene: TRBD1; v_gene: TRBV27; abundance: .
CDR3aa: CASSYSVSYGYTF; CDR3nt: TGTGCCAGCAGTTACTCGGTCAGCTATGGCTACACCTTC; j_gene: TRBJ1-2; d_gene: .; v_gene: TRBV6-6; abundance: .
CDR3aa: CASSLMGIQGGYGSPLHF; CDR3nt: TGTGCCAGCAGTTTAATGGGAATACAGGGAGGGTACGGTTCACCCCTCCACTTT; j_gene: TRBJ1-6; d_gene: .; v_gene: TRBV27; abundance: .
CDR3aa: CASSPTADTQYF; CDR3nt: TGTGCCAGCAGTCCGACAGCAGATACGCAGTATTTT; j_gene: TRBJ2-3; d_gene: .; v_gene: TRBV27; abundance: .
CDR3aa: CASSLRRGTLDEQFF; CDR3nt: TGTGCCAGCAGCCTCCGGCGTGGGACTCTGGATGAGCAGTTCTTC; j_gene: TRBJ2-1; d_gene: .; v_gene: TRBV7-9; abundance: .
CDR3aa: CASSFGTSGMRVFF; CDR3nt: TGTGCCAGCAGTTTTGGGACTAGCGGGATGCGGGTGTTCTTC; j_gene: TRBJ2-1; d_gene: TRBD2; v_gene: TRBV28; abundance: .
CDR3aa: CASSDSRLAGEKLFF; CDR3nt: TGTGCCAGCAGTGACTCTCGACTAGCCGGTGAAAAACTGTTTTTT; j_gene: TRBJ1-4; d_gene: .; v_gene: TRBV2; abundance: .
CDR3aa: CASSRQGAYEQYF; CDR3nt: TGTGCCAGTTCGCGACAGGGGGCGTACGAGCAGTACTTC; j_gene: TRBJ2-7; d_gene: TRBD1; v_gene: TRBV19; abundance: .
CDR3aa: CASSRRPETLNTEAFF; CDR3nt: TGCGCCAGCAGCCGAAGGCCGGAGACTTTGAACACTGAAGCTTTCTTT; j_gene: TRBJ1-1; d_gene: .; v_gene: TRBV5-1; abundance: .
CDR3aa: CASSTDLGTLFSGRGVDEQFF; CDR3nt: TGTGCCAGTAGCACCGACTTGGGCACTCTCTTCAGCGGGAGAGGGGTGGATGAGCAGTTCTTC; j_gene: TRBJ2-1; d_gene: TRBD2; v_gene: TRBV19; abundance: .
CDR3aa: CASSLRSGIRETQYF; CDR3nt: TGCGCCAGCAGCTTGCGGTCAGGCATTAGAGAGACCCAGTACTTC; j_gene: TRBJ2-5; d_gene: .; v_gene: TRBV5-1; abundance: once
CDR3aa: CAWSLGPGTQYF; CDR3nt: TGTGCCTGGAGTTTGGGGCCTGGTACGCAGTATTTT; j_gene: TRBJ2-3; d_gene: .; v_gene: TRBV30; abundance: .
CDR3aa: CASSTGGGRPLHF; CDR3nt: TGTGCCAGCAGCACAGGGGGAGGGCGACCCCTCCACTTT; j_gene: TRBJ1-6; d_gene: TRBD1; v_gene: TRBV7-3; abundance: .
CDR3aa: CASSSGGGAARGDTF; CDR3nt: TGTGCCAGCAGCTCCGGGGGAGGGGCCGCCCGGGGTGACACCTTC; j_gene: TRBJ1-2; d_gene: .; v_gene: TRBV12-1; abundance: few
CDR3aa: CASSSLGQTYEQYF; CDR3nt: TGTGCCAGCAGCTCACTGGGACAAACCTACGAGCAGTACTTC; j_gene: TRBJ2-7; d_gene: .; v_gene: TRBV9; abundance: .
CDR3aa: CASSGDRKEAFF; CDR3nt: TGTGCCAGCAGCGGAGACAGGAAGGAAGCTTTCTTT; j_gene: TRBJ1-1; d_gene: .; v_gene: TRBV7-2; abundance: .
CDR3aa: CASSIAPQRGGRDTQYF; CDR3nt: TGTGCCAGTAGTATAGCCCCTCAGAGGGGGGGGAGAGATACGCAGTATTTT; j_gene: TRBJ2-3; d_gene: .; v_gene: TRBV19; abundance: .
CDR3aa: CASSSLGTSGRNEQFF; CDR3nt: TGTGCCAGCAGCTCGCTCGGGACTAGCGGGAGGAATGAGCAGTTCTTC; j_gene: TRBJ2-1; d_gene: TRBD2; v_gene: TRBV7-8; abundance: few
CDR3aa: CASSVGGSNTGELFF; CDR3nt: TGTGCCAGCAGCGTAGGAGGGTCGAACACCGGGGAGCTGTTTTTT; j_gene: TRBJ2-2; d_gene: .; v_gene: TRBV9; abundance: .